This passage covers 14 T cell receptor beta chains from one sample sequenced in a study of response to subunit inactivated influenza vaccine. TCRdb redid the calling of the RT-PCR reads with MiXCR, one entry per CDR3 protein. The data show roughly 290,000 distinct CDR3 sequences, with 21% seen just once and roughly a tenth held by the top ten. Sequenced material: PBMCs from blood, taken less than 22 months after vaccination. All receptors derive from a man aged 50 to 69 who received an inactivated influenza vaccine.

This clonotype was recorded a few times. This chain uses TRBV6-5 with TRBJ1-4; TRBD1 agrees at 10 bases. This CDR3 is 16 amino acids long. After removal of 4 bases from V and 2 bases from J, the junction contained 4 bases not matched to a gene. Per the germline V gene, CDR1 is MNHEY and CDR2 is SVGAGI. CDR3 amino acids: CASSWDRGGTNEKLFF. Here the CDR3 DNA reads TGTGCCAGCAGTTGGGACAGGGGAGGGACTAATGAAAAACTGTTTTTT.

The rearrangement uses TRBV4-2 and TRBJ1-6; 7 bases align to TRBD1. Germline V gene sequence: CDR1 LGHNA, CDR2 YNFKEQ. This CDR3 is built from 16 residues. The junction had 8 bases not matched to a gene; V was cut back by 0 bases and J by 9 bases. The CDR3 DNA reads TGTGCCAGCAGCCAAGAGGCGACAGGGTTTATTTCACCCCTCCACTTT. This translates into CASSQEATGFISPLHF.

This clonotype was seen more than once but under ten times. The genes are TRBV10-1 and TRBJ2-2; D might be TRBD1 or TRBD2, each matching 5 bases. The CDR3 covers 15 residues. The germline gives CDR1 WNHNN, CDR2 SYGVQD (reference sequence). V was trimmed by 2 bases and J by 6 bases, leaving 13 bases between them. Written as DNA, the CDR3 is TGCGCCAGCAGTGAGATCGGGGCAGGGCCCGGGGAGCTGTTTTTT. It specifies CASSEIGAGPGELFF.

This clonotype was picked up a small number of times. The chain links TRBV7-9 to TRBJ1-2, with 8 positions matching TRBD1. The CDR3 extends over 14 amino acids. V lost 5 bases, J lost 7 bases, and 9 bases stayed unmatched. Per the germline V gene, CDR1 is SEHNR and CDR2 is FQNEAQ (reference sequence). The chain's CDR3 is CASSPYPTGVGYTF. In DNA, the CDR3 is TGTGCCAGCAGCCCCTACCCGACAGGGGTTGGCTACACCTTC.

The chain has TRBV12-3 or TRBV12-4 and TRBJ1-1, with unresolved D. V was pared by 6 bases and J by 4 bases, with 24 bases between. The CDR3 runs 17 residues. CDR3 DNA sequence: TGTGCCAGCAGACCGCCGCGGATATTCAAAAAGGTCACTGAAGCTTTCTTT. Translated, it gives CASRPPRIFKKVTEAFF.

This clonotype has a handful of counts. The chain combines TRBV30 with TRBJ2-1; either TRBD1 or TRBD2 may supply D (6 bases each). Germline loops: CDR1 GTSNPN, CDR2 SVGIG (reference sequence). CDR3 size: 15 residues. The V gene lost 5 bases and the J gene lost 9 bases, with 23 bases spanning the gap. The CDR3 protein is CAWEGGHVFLGEQFF. The CDR3 DNA reads TGTGCCTGGGAGGGGGGTCATGTCTTTCTAGGTGAGCAGTTCTTC.

A single count supports this clonotype. V is TRBV7-9 and J is TRBJ2-1, with D hard to call. The CDR3 runs to 14 residues. Germline V gene sequence: CDR1 SEHNR, CDR2 FQNEAQ (reference sequence). V shed 2 bases and J shed 4 bases, with 9 bases lying between them. The CDR3 sequence: CASSLTHGYNEQFF. In DNA form, the CDR3 reads TGTGCCAGCAGCTTAACCCACGGGTACAATGAGCAGTTCTTC.

V is TRBV7-9 and J is TRBJ2-7, with unresolved D. The CDR3 has 14 residues. V lost 0 bases, J lost 2 bases, and 8 bases lay in between. Germline loops: CDR1 SEHNR, CDR2 FQNEAQ (reference sequence). The CDR3 loop reads CASSLATFPYEQYF. CDR3 bases: TGTGCCAGCAGCTTAGCTACCTTTCCCTACGAGCAGTACTTC.

The gene calls are TRBV20-1 and TRBJ1-2, with D tentatively TRBD1 (5 bases). CDR3 length equals 15 residues. Trimming stripped 1 base from V and 4 bases from J, with 16 bases between. CDR1 is DFQATT, CDR2 SNEGSKA, per germline (reference sequence). The CDR3 DNA reads as TGCAGTGCTAGAGGACGAAGGGGTCTAGGCTATGGCTACACCTTC. Translation: CSARGRRGLGYGYTF.

This clonotype was seen at least ten times. V gene TRBV5-1 combines with J gene TRBJ1-2, with D uncertain. Germline assignment: CDR1 SGHRS and CDR2 YFSETQ. This CDR3 has 14 amino acids. V was shortened by 0 bases and J by 8 bases, with 14 bases between the two germline ends. Here the CDR3 reads CASSLGSRLGGYTF. In nucleotides, the CDR3 is TGCGCCAGCAGCTTGGGATCCCGGCTAGGGGGCTACACCTTC.

There are many counts of this clonotype. V is TRBV20-1 and J is TRBJ1-1; a weak D match, TRBD1 (6 bases). CDR3 size: 14 residues. Germline CDR1 and CDR2: DFQATT and SNEGSKA (reference sequence). Trimming shortened V by 4 bases and J by 3 bases, and 15 bases separated the two germline ends. This CDR3 is CSAIWSQGDTEAFF. DNA of the CDR3: TGCAGTGCTATATGGTCACAGGGTGACACTGAAGCTTTCTTT.

This chain links TRBV7-9 with TRBJ1-2; the match to TRBD1 covers 8 bases. CDR3 length: 14 residues. J was trimmed by 4 bases and V by 3 bases; bases with no gene match: 4. The germline gives CDR1 SEHNR, CDR2 FQNEAQ (reference sequence). The CDR3 here is CASSLAGGVYGYTF. DNA of the CDR3: TGTGCCAGCAGCTTGGCAGGGGGCGTCTATGGCTACACCTTC.

The V gene is TRBV10-1, the J gene TRBJ2-7; 7 bases are a match to TRBD1. The V gene's germline CDR1 is WNHNN and CDR2 SYGVQD (reference sequence). There are 14 residues in the CDR3. Losses at the gene ends were 2 bases for V and 2 bases for J; bases not matched to a gene: 3. CDR3 nucleotides: TGCGCCAGCAGTGAGCAGGGACAGCCCTACGAGCAGTACTTC. Its translation: CASSEQGQPYEQYF.

The rearrangement links TRBV20-1 to TRBJ1-4; possibly TRBD1 for D (6 bases). Germline CDR1 DFQATT, CDR2 SNEGSKA (reference sequence). The CDR3 has 13 amino acids. V was pared by 5 bases and J by 8 bases, with 15 bases between. CDR3 sequence (DNA): TGCAGTGCTCGCCTTGGGGACAAAGAAAAACTGTTTTTT. It is translated as CSARLGDKEKLFF.